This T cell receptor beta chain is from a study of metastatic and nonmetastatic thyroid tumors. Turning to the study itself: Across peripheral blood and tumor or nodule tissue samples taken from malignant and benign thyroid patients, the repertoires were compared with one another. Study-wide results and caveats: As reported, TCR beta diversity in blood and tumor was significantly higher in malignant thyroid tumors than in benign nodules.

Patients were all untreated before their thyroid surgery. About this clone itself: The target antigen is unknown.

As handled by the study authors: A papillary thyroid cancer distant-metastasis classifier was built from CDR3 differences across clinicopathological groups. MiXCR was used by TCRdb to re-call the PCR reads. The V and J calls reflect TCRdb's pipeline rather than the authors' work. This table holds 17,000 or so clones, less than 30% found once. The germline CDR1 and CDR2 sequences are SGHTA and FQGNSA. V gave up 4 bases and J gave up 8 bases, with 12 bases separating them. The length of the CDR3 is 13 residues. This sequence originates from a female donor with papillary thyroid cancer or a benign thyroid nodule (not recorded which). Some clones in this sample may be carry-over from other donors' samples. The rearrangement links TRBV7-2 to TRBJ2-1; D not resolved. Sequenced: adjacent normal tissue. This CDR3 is CASSSGERHEQFF. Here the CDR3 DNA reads TGTGCCAGCAGCTCCGGTGAGAGGCATGAGCAGTTCTTC.